Following are 18 T cell receptor beta chains from one sample sequenced in a study of T cell changes during pregnancy in multiple sclerosis. Profiled with immunoSEQ multiplex PCR; TCRdb holds only in-frame clones, not every one. The sample has about 34,000 clones; about nine tenths are singletons. This specimen consisted of CD8+ T cells from peripheral blood mononuclear cells, obtained in the second trimester of pregnancy. The source is a female donor with multiple sclerosis, enrolled in a pregnancy study.

In its sample, this clone was seen once. This rearrangement joins TRBV7-8 to TRBJ2-7; TRBD2 might be the D (5 bases). The CDR3 consists of 15 residues. Deletions cut 1 base from V and 2 bases from J, with 12 bases between. Germline loops: CDR1 SGHVS, CDR2 FQNEAQ. For the CDR3, the DNA is TGTGCCAGCAGCTTAGTCCGGGATGGAGCCTACGAGCAGTACTTC. It specifies CASSLVRDGAYEQYF.

The chain recombines TRBV19 with TRBJ1-2, with TRBD1 matching over 12 bases. V lost 5 bases to trimming and J lost 8 bases; unmatched junction nucleotides: 12. This CDR3 is 16 amino acids long. In germline, CDR1 is LNHDA, CDR2 SQIVND (reference sequence). CDR3 in amino acids: CASSFPRDRGRGGYTF. The CDR3 DNA is TGTGCCAGTAGTTTCCCCCGGGACAGGGGGCGCGGAGGCTACACCTTC.

The chain links TRBV6-6 to TRBJ2-1, with 7 bases matching TRBD2. The V segment lost 2 bases and the J segment 4 bases; nucleotides outside the gene matches: 5. This CDR3 comprises 15 residues. Germline-derived CDR1 and CDR2 are MNHNY and SVGAGI (reference sequence). CDR3 loop: CASSYPGLRYNEQFF. The CDR3 DNA is TGTGCCAGCAGTTACCCGGGACTACGGTACAATGAGCAGTTCTTC.

This clone was seen just once. The chain carries TRBV25-1 and TRBJ2-3; no firm D call. The germline gives CDR1 MGHDK, CDR2 SYGVNS. The V gene lost 1 base and the J gene lost 6 bases, with 14 bases spanning the gap. The CDR3 runs 15 residues. CDR3 DNA sequence: TGTGCCAGCAGTGAATTATTACCCGATCGGGATACGCAGTATTTT. Translation gives CASSELLPDRDTQYF.

The chain has TRBV11-2 and TRBJ2-2; D is uncertain. Looked up from germline, CDR1 is SGHAT and CDR2 is FQNNGV. The CDR3 is 12 amino acids. V lost 4 bases to trimming and J lost 4 bases, with 4 bases between them. The CDR3 loop reads CASSYGTGELFF. In nucleotides, the CDR3 is TGTGCCAGCAGCTACGGCACCGGGGAGCTGTTTTTT.

The chain carries TRBV27 and TRBJ1-2, with 7 bases that match TRBD1. Germline V gene sequence: CDR1 MNHEY, CDR2 SMNVEV (reference sequence). After removal of 6 bases from V and 5 bases from J, the junction contained 12 bases not matched to a gene. CDR3 length equals 15 residues. CDR3 sequence reads: CASRLRTGAAYGYTF. The CDR3 DNA reads TGTGCCAGCAGACTTCGGACAGGTGCGGCTTATGGCTACACCTTC.

CDR3 bases: TGCGCCAGCAGCGCGGACCGGGACAGGGAAGGCAATGAGCAGTTCTTC. This encodes CASSADRDREGNEQFF. This chain links TRBV5-1 with TRBJ2-1, with 9 bases identical to TRBD1. The germline V gene encodes CDR1 SGHRS and CDR2 YFSETQ. V was clipped by 4 bases and J by 6 bases; unmatched bases: 11. The CDR3 loop spans 16 amino acids. The variable domain in full, completed from reference TRBV5-1 and TRBJ2-1, reads KAGVTQTPRYLIKTRGQQVTLSCSPISGHRSVSWYQQTPGQGLQFLFEYFSETQRNKGNFPGRFSGRQFSNSRSEMNVSTLELGDSALYLCASSADRDREGNEQFFGPGTRLTVL.

V and J are TRBV2 and TRBJ2-1; weak D call: TRBD2 (6 bases). V was trimmed by 3 bases and J by 1 base, leaving 10 bases between them. Germline assignment: CDR1 SNHLY and CDR2 FYNNEI. The CDR3 is made up of 15 amino acids. CDR3 sequence: CASSDLARSYNEQFF. DNA of the CDR3: TGTGCCAGCAGTGATCTAGCGAGATCCTACAATGAGCAGTTCTTC.

The J gene is TRBJ2-1, the V gene TRBV7-9; 11 positions match TRBD2. After removal of 8 bases from V and 4 bases from J, the junction contained 7 bases not matched to a gene. From germline, CDR1 is SEHNR and CDR2 FQNEAQ (reference sequence). This CDR3 contains 15 residues. The CDR3 loop reads CASGEGLAEYNEQFF. The CDR3 region has the DNA TGTGCCAGCGGTGAGGGACTAGCGGAATACAATGAGCAGTTCTTC. Based on the CDR3 plus reference TRBV7-9 and TRBJ2-1, the full variable domain is DTGVSQNPRHKITKRGQNVTFRCDPISEHNRLYWYRQTLGQGPEFLTYFQNEAQLEKSRLLSDRFSAERPKGSFSTLEIQRTEQGDSAMYLCASGEGLAEYNEQFFGPGTRLTVL.

This clone was seen a few times. J is TRBJ1-2 and V is TRBV4-1; 7 nucleotides agree with TRBD1. Germline trimming cut 0 bases from V and 3 bases from J; bases unmatched to any gene: 4. The V gene's germline CDR1 is MGHRA and CDR2 YSYEKL. The CDR3 loop spans 15 amino acids. The CDR3: CASSQDPGTDYGYTF. The CDR3 nucleotides are TGCGCCAGCAGCCAAGATCCGGGGACAGACTATGGCTACACCTTC.

The V gene is TRBV12-5, the J gene TRBJ1-2; 8 bases are a match to TRBD1. Germline CDR1 LGHNT, CDR2 FRNRAP. This CDR3 region has 13 residues. With V trimmed by 5 bases and J by 8 bases, 7 bases remained unmatched. CDR3 region: CASGITGGLGYTF. DNA of the CDR3: TGTGCTAGTGGTATTACAGGGGGTTTAGGCTACACCTTC.

This clone has only one observation. CDR3 sequence: CASSQRDKQETQYF. Here the CDR3 DNA reads TGTGCCAGCAGCCAAAGGGACAAGCAAGAGACCCAGTACTTC. The chain couples TRBV7-6 to TRBJ2-5, with TRBD1 as a possible D gene (6 bases). Germline lookup yields CDR1 SGHVS and CDR2 FNYEAQ. The V end was cut by 5 bases, the J end by 2 bases, with 12 bases between. CDR3 length equals 14 residues.

This sequence joins TRBV15 and TRBJ1-4; 10 nucleotides line up with TRBD1. CDR1 LNHNV and CDR2 YYDKDF come from the germline V gene (reference sequence). V lost 3 bases to trimming and J lost 5 bases; unmatched junction nucleotides: 6. This CDR3 is built from 16 residues. CDR3 loop: CATSRGQGLLNEKLFF. The CDR3 nucleotides are TGTGCCACCAGCAGGGGACAGGGGCTTTTAAATGAAAAACTGTTTTTT.

The CDR3 region is CASSDDTDYGYTF. In nucleotides, the CDR3 is TGCGCCAGCAGTGACGACACCGACTATGGCTACACCTTC. The J gene is TRBJ1-2, the V gene TRBV10-1; D gene ambiguous. Germline V gene data show CDR1 as WNHNN and CDR2 as SYGVQD (reference sequence). CDR3 length equals 13 residues. Trimming removed 3 bases from V and 3 bases from J, with 8 bases in between.

The chain employs TRBV4-2 and TRBJ1-2; D uncertain. Germline V gene lookup returns CDR1 LGHNA and CDR2 YNFKEQ. The CDR3 is made up of 13 amino acids. V lost 3 bases, J lost 4 bases, and 9 bases lay in between. The chain's CDR3 is CASSHPSGYGYTF. CDR3 DNA sequence: TGTGCCAGCAGCCACCCCAGTGGCTATGGCTACACCTTC.

CDR3 DNA: TGTGCCAGCAGTTTGAGGGGCCCGGGAGGCACTGAAGCTTTCTTT. It is translated as CASSLRGPGGTEAFF. The J gene is TRBJ1-1, the V gene TRBV27; tentative D call: TRBD1 (5 bases). CDR3 length: 15 amino acids. Trimming took off 3 bases at V and 4 bases at J, with 15 bases between the two ends. Per the germline V gene, CDR1 is MNHEY and CDR2 is SMNVEV (reference sequence).

The chain employs TRBV6-1 and TRBJ1-2, with D possibly matching TRBD1 (5 bases). The CDR3 extends over 15 amino acids. The germline CDR1 and CDR2 sequences are MNHNS and SASEGT. The V gene lost 6 bases and the J gene lost 1 base, with 15 bases spanning the gap. CDR3 coding DNA: TGTGCCAGCAGAGTACAGAACGGGGGTAACTATGGCTACACCTTC. Translation gives CASRVQNGGNYGYTF.

The chain links TRBV6-1 to TRBJ2-7; D ambiguous. The V end was cut by 3 bases, the J end by 1 base, with 13 bases between. The CDR3 has 15 amino acids. Germline-derived CDR1 and CDR2 are MNHNS and SASEGT. CDR3 in amino acids: CASSDSPFLSYEQYF. CDR3 sequence (DNA): TGTGCCAGCAGTGACAGTCCATTCCTGTCCTACGAGCAGTACTTC.